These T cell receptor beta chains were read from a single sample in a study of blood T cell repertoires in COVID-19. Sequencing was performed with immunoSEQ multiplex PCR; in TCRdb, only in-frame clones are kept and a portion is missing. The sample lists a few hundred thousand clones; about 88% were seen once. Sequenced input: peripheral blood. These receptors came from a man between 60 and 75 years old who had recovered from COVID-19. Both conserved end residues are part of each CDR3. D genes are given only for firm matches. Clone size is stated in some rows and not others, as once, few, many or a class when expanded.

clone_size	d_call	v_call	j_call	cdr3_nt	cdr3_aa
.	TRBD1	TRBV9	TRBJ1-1	TGTGCCAGCAGCGTAGGGGGACAGGGGGCCTCTGAAGCTTTCTTT	CASSVGGQGASEAFF
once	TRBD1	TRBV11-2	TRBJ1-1	TGTGCCAGCAGCCGGGACAGCGGAATGAACACTGAAGCTTTCTTT	CASSRDSGMNTEAFF
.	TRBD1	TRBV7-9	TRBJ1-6	TGTGCCAGCAGCTTAGCGTTGACAGGGGAGAATTCACCCCTCCACTTT	CASSLALTGENSPLHF
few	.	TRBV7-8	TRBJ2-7	TGTGCCAGCAGCATAGACACGCTCTACGAGCAGTACTTC	CASSIDTLYEQYF
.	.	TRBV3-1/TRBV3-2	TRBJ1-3	TGTGCCAGCAGCCAAGCTCAGAGACTCTCTGGAAACACCATATATTTT	CASSQAQRLSGNTIYF
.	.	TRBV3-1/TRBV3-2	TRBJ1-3	TGTGCCAGCAGCCTACGGGGTACCCCTGGAAACACCATATATTTT	CASSLRGTPGNTIYF
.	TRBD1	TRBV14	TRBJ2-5	TGTGCCAGCAGCCAGGTGACAGGGATCATGCAAGAGACCCAGTACTTC	CASSQVTGIMQETQYF
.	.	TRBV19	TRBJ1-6	TGTGCCAGTAGTATCTCCCGCTCCTATAATTCACCCCTCCACTTT	CASSISRSYNSPLHF
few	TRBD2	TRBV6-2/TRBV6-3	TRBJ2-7	TGTGCCAGCAGTTACCCGACTAGCGGGGCGGTCCACGAGCAGTACTTC	CASSYPTSGAVHEQYF
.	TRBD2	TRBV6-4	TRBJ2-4	TGTGCCAGCAGTCGGGACGGGGGGGCCCAAAACATTCAGTACTTC	CASSRDGGAQNIQYF
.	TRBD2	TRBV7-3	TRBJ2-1	TGTGCCAGCACCCAGAGACCGGGACTAGAAAAGTTCTTC	CASTQRPGLEKFF
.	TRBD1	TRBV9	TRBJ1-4	TGTGCCAGCAGCGCACCCCGGACAGGGATCGGTAATGAAAAACTGTTTTTT	CASSAPRTGIGNEKLFF
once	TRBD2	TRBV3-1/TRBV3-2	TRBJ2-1	TGTGCCAGCAGCCAAGATCAGCGACTAGCGGGGGGGCCGGAGTTCTTC	CASSQDQRLAGGPEFF
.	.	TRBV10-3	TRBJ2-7	TGTGCCGTCTCCGGGAATTACGAGCAGTACTTC	CAVSGNYEQYF
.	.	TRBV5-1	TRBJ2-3	TGCGCCAGCAGCTCTAACCCTATATACACAGATACGCAGTATTTT	CASSSNPIYTDTQYF
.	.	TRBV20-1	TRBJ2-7	TGCAGTGCTAGAGGTCAGTACGAGCAGTACTTC	CSARGQYEQYF
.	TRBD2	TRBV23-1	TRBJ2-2	TGCGCCAGCAGTCAATTAGGGGAGGGGAACACCGGGGAGCTGTTTTTT	CASSQLGEGNTGELFF
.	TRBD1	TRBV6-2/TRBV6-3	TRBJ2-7	TGTGCCAGCAGTTACGACAGGGGATGGGAGCAGTACTTC	CASSYDRGWEQYF
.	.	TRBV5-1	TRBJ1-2	TGCGCCAGCAGCTCGGGGACAACTTATGGCTACACCTTC	CASSSGTTYGYTF
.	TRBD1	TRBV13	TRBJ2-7	TGTGCCAGCAGCGAAGATCCACCGGACAGGGGGGAAGTAGGCGAGCAGTACTTC	CASSEDPPDRGEVGEQYF
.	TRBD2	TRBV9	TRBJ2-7	TGTGCCAGCAGCCCAGACGGGGGGTCTGGCTACGAGCAGTACTTC	CASSPDGGSGYEQYF
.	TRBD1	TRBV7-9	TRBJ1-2	TGTGCCAGCAGAACGACAGGGGTAGAGGGCTACACCTTC	CASRTTGVEGYTF
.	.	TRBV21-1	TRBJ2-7	TGTGCCAGCAGCAGACAGGGTACCCCATTCTCCTACGAGCAGTACTTC	CASSRQGTPFSYEQYF
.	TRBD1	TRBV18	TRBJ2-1	TGTGCCAGCTCACCACGGAGCATCGGACAGGGGCCCGACAATGAGCAGTTCTTC	CASSPRSIGQGPDNEQFF
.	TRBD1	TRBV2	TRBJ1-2	TGTGCCAGCAGGGACAGGGAGGTTAACTATGGCTACACCTTC	CASRDREVNYGYTF
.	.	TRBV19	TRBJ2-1	TGTGCCAGTAGTGTCCGGGGTGGGGATGTTGAGCAGTTCTTC	CASSVRGGDVEQFF
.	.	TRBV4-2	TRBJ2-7	TGTGCCAGCAGCCAGGGCTCTACCTACGAGCAGTACTTC	CASSQGSTYEQYF
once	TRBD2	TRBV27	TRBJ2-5	TGTGCCAGCAGTTTACGGGCGGGGGGATACCAAGAGACCCAGTACTTC	CASSLRAGGYQETQYF
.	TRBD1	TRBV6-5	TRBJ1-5	TGTGCCAGCAGTTACGGACAGGGTGGCAATCAGCCCCAGCATTTT	CASSYGQGGNQPQHF
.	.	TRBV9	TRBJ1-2	TGTGCCAGCAGCGGCCTACCGGGGGGAAGGGTGGACTACACCTTC	CASSGLPGGRVDYTF
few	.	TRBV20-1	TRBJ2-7	TGCAGTGCTAGTCCCTACAGTTCCTACGAGCAGTACTTC	CSASPYSSYEQYF
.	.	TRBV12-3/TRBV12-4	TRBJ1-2	TGTGCCAGCAGCCAGACACCGCATGGCTACACCTTC	CASSQTPHGYTF
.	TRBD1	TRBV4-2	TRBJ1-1	TGTGCCAGCAGTCCTTCGACAGGGAGAATAGGCACTGAAGCTTTCTTT	CASSPSTGRIGTEAFF
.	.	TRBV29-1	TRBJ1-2	TGCAGCGTTGTCGGGGGGCGCGGCTACACCTTC	CSVVGGRGYTF
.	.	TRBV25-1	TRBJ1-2	TGTGCCAGCAGGGGGGGGGCTCCTGACTATGGCTACACCTTC	CASRGGAPDYGYTF
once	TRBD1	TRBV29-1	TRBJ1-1	TGCAGCGTCCGCCCTTTGACAGGGCCAGTTAAACGGACTGAAGCTTTCTTT	CSVRPLTGPVKRTEAFF
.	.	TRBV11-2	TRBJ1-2	TGTGCCAGCAGCTTAGCGCTAAGTAACTATGGCTACACCTTC	CASSLALSNYGYTF
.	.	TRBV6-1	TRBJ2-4	TGTGCCAGCAGTGAAGCGCTTCAAGGCTTCTTTCGGCAGGCCGCGAACATTCAGTACTTC	CASSEALQGFFRQAANIQYF
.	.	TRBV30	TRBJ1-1	TGTGCCTGGAGTGGGGCCCCCAGCAGACAGAACACTGAAGCTTTCTTT	CAWSGAPSRQNTEAFF
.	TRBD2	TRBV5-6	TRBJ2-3	TGTGCCAGCAAAAACCTAGCGGGGGGAATAACAGATACGCAGTATTTT	CASKNLAGGITDTQYF
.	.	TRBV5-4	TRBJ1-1	TGTGCCAGCAGCTTTGAACAGCCGAACACTGAAGCTTTCTTT	CASSFEQPNTEAFF
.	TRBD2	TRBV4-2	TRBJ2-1	TGTGCCAGCAGCCAAGATTGGCCTAGCGGGGGCCTCTCCTACAATGAGCAGTTCTTC	CASSQDWPSGGLSYNEQFF
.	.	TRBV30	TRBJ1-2	TGTGCCGGGAGGGTCAGATCTGAAATATTCTATGGCTACACCTTC	CAGRVRSEIFYGYTF
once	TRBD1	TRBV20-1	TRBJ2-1	TGCAGTGCTAGTTCCCGGGACAGGTCTATTCGCGAGCAGTTCTTC	CSASSRDRSIREQFF
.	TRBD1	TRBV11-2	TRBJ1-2	TGTGCCAGCAGCCGAGGACAGGGGGAAGGGGTGGATGGCTACACCTTC	CASSRGQGEGVDGYTF
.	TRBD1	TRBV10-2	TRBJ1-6	TGCGCCAGCAGTGAGTCCGCAGGGGGCATTTCACCCCTCCACTTT	CASSESAGGISPLHF